Listed below are T cell receptor beta chains from one sample, sequenced in a study of T cells after yellow fever vaccination. TCRdb fed the 5' RACE reads into MiXCR, producing one record per CDR3 protein. The data contain around 320,000 distinct CDR3 sequences, around 10% of them singletons. Sequencing was performed on CD4+ T cells sorted from PBMCs, taken 5 days after the yellow fever booster vaccination. These receptors were obtained from a man in his late teens or twenties who received the YFV17D yellow fever vaccine. Each CDR3 is given with its conserved first and last residue. A D gene is named only where the DNA matches it firmly. The size field is filled for only some rows; it gives once, few, many or a size class.

v_call: TRBV5-1
clone_size: .
d_call: TRBD1
j_call: TRBJ1-6
cdr3_nt: TGCGCCAGCAGCACTCGGGACAGGGCTTATTCACCCCTCCACTTT
cdr3_aa: CASSTRDRAYSPLHF

v_call: TRBV20-1
clone_size: .
d_call: TRBD1
j_call: TRBJ2-6
cdr3_nt: TGCAGTGCGGCGGGACAGGACGTAGCTGGGGCCAACGTCCTGACTTTC
cdr3_aa: CSAAGQDVAGANVLTF

v_call: TRBV20-1
clone_size: few
d_call: TRBD2
j_call: TRBJ2-3
cdr3_nt: TGCAGTGCCAACCCCACTAGCGAGAGCACAGATACGCAGTATTTT
cdr3_aa: CSANPTSESTDTQYF

v_call: TRBV25-1
clone_size: .
d_call: TRBD1
j_call: TRBJ1-4
cdr3_nt: TGTGCCAGCAGTCGCCTGGGACAGGGGTGGAATGAAAAACTGTTTTTT
cdr3_aa: CASSRLGQGWNEKLFF

v_call: TRBV12-3/TRBV12-4
clone_size: few
d_call: TRBD2
j_call: TRBJ2-3
cdr3_nt: TGTGCCAGCAGATCTGACAGCGGGGGCCGGACAGATACGCAGTATTTT
cdr3_aa: CASRSDSGGRTDTQYF

v_call: TRBV6-5
clone_size: .
d_call: .
j_call: TRBJ1-1
cdr3_nt: TGTGCCACCCACGGGGGGCCCACTGAAGCTTTCTTT
cdr3_aa: CATHGGPTEAFF

v_call: TRBV7-3
clone_size: many
d_call: .
j_call: TRBJ2-3
cdr3_nt: TGTGCCAGCTCGCTGAGCGGAGACCCCGGGGGTACGCAGTATTTT
cdr3_aa: CASSLSGDPGGTQYF

v_call: TRBV29-1
clone_size: .
d_call: TRBD1
j_call: TRBJ2-3
cdr3_nt: TGCAGCGTTGTTTTGGAAACAGGGGGCACAGATACGCAGTATTTT
cdr3_aa: CSVVLETGGTDTQYF

v_call: TRBV5-1
clone_size: few
d_call: TRBD2
j_call: TRBJ2-1
cdr3_nt: TGCGCCAGCAGATCTAGCGGGGGGACTTACAATGAGCAGTTCTTC
cdr3_aa: CASRSSGGTYNEQFF

v_call: TRBV7-9
clone_size: many
d_call: .
j_call: TRBJ1-4
cdr3_nt: TGTGCCAGCAGCTTATTCGAAGATAATGAAAAACTGTTTTTT
cdr3_aa: CASSLFEDNEKLFF

v_call: TRBV6-2/TRBV6-3
clone_size: .
d_call: .
j_call: TRBJ2-2
cdr3_nt: TGTGCCAGCACCAGGGATCGCACCGGGGAGCTGTTTTTT
cdr3_aa: CASTRDRTGELFF

v_call: TRBV4-2
clone_size: many
d_call: TRBD1
j_call: TRBJ1-6
cdr3_nt: TGTGCCAGCAGCCAAACCGGGACAGGGTGGACACCCCTCCACTTT
cdr3_aa: CASSQTGTGWTPLHF

v_call: TRBV7-2
clone_size: few
d_call: .
j_call: TRBJ1-2
cdr3_nt: TGTGCCAGTAGCTTGGATAACCATGGCTACACCTTC
cdr3_aa: CASSLDNHGYTF

v_call: TRBV6-5
clone_size: .
d_call: .
j_call: TRBJ2-3
cdr3_nt: TGTGCCAGCAACCCACAGGGCACAGATACGCAGTATTTT
cdr3_aa: CASNPQGTDTQYF

v_call: TRBV29-1
clone_size: few
d_call: .
j_call: TRBJ1-1
cdr3_nt: TGCAGCGTGCACAGGGCCGGGACGGGAGCTTTCTTT
cdr3_aa: CSVHRAGTGAFF

v_call: TRBV7-2
clone_size: many
d_call: .
j_call: TRBJ1-2
cdr3_nt: TGTGCCAGCAGCTTAGATGACGTTGGCTACACCTTC
cdr3_aa: CASSLDDVGYTF

v_call: TRBV6-5
clone_size: .
d_call: TRBD1
j_call: TRBJ2-4
cdr3_nt: TGTGCCAGCAGTTACAAGGCAGGGGGCCGATACATTCAGTACTTC
cdr3_aa: CASSYKAGGRYIQYF

v_call: TRBV9
clone_size: many
d_call: .
j_call: TRBJ2-7
cdr3_nt: TGTGCCAGCAGCGTAGCGCCCTCGGACTTCGCATACGAGCAGTACTTC
cdr3_aa: CASSVAPSDFAYEQYF

v_call: TRBV19
clone_size: .
d_call: .
j_call: TRBJ1-4
cdr3_nt: TGTGCCAGTAGCCAAACAGGGCAGTGGAATGAAAAACTGTTTTTT
cdr3_aa: CASSQTGQWNEKLFF

v_call: TRBV5-5
clone_size: many
d_call: .
j_call: TRBJ2-2
cdr3_nt: TGTGCCAGCAGCTCGGGTCGGGGTTCCGGGGAGCTGTTTTTT
cdr3_aa: CASSSGRGSGELFF

v_call: TRBV6-5
clone_size: few
d_call: TRBD1
j_call: TRBJ1-6
cdr3_nt: TGTGCCAGCAGTTATCAAACAGGGGACTCACCCCTCCACTTT
cdr3_aa: CASSYQTGDSPLHF

v_call: TRBV7-8
clone_size: few
d_call: TRBD2
j_call: TRBJ2-1
cdr3_nt: TGTGCCAGCAGCCGAGCGTCGGGACTAGCGGCTATTGAGCAGTTCTTC
cdr3_aa: CASSRASGLAAIEQFF

v_call: TRBV18
clone_size: few
d_call: .
j_call: TRBJ2-5
cdr3_nt: TGTGCCAGCTCACCACCGGAGCTGGTAGAGACCCAGTACTTC
cdr3_aa: CASSPPELVETQYF

v_call: TRBV27
clone_size: few
d_call: .
j_call: TRBJ1-2
cdr3_nt: TGTGCCAGCAGTTTTGGCAGGGCCTATGGCTACACCTTC
cdr3_aa: CASSFGRAYGYTF

v_call: TRBV5-1
clone_size: .
d_call: TRBD1
j_call: TRBJ2-2
cdr3_nt: TGCGCCAGCAGCCCGGGACAGATAAACACCGGGGAGCTGTTTTTT
cdr3_aa: CASSPGQINTGELFF

v_call: TRBV6-2/TRBV6-3
clone_size: many
d_call: .
j_call: TRBJ1-5
cdr3_nt: TGTGCCAGCAGTTGGACAGACCATCAGCCCCAGCATTTT
cdr3_aa: CASSWTDHQPQHF

v_call: TRBV6-5
clone_size: .
d_call: .
j_call: TRBJ1-2
cdr3_nt: TGTGCCAGCAGTTACATGGGGCTCGGCTATGGCTACACCTTC
cdr3_aa: CASSYMGLGYGYTF

v_call: TRBV4-2
clone_size: few
d_call: .
j_call: TRBJ1-2
cdr3_nt: TGTGCCAGCAGCCAAGATCCTGCGAACTATGGCTACACCTTC
cdr3_aa: CASSQDPANYGYTF

v_call: TRBV11-2
clone_size: .
d_call: .
j_call: TRBJ2-4
cdr3_nt: TGTGCCAGCAGCAACGTCGACCTAGCCAAAAACATTCAGTACTTC
cdr3_aa: CASSNVDLAKNIQYF

v_call: TRBV4-3
clone_size: .
d_call: TRBD1
j_call: TRBJ1-1
cdr3_nt: TGCGCCAGCAGCGAAGGGACAGGTCGGGTCCCTGAAGCTTTCTTT
cdr3_aa: CASSEGTGRVPEAFF

v_call: TRBV20-1
clone_size: .
d_call: TRBD1
j_call: TRBJ1-2
cdr3_nt: TGCAGTGCTAGAGATTCGGGACAGGGATACTATGGCTACACCTTC
cdr3_aa: CSARDSGQGYYGYTF

v_call: TRBV3-1
clone_size: many
d_call: .
j_call: TRBJ1-2
cdr3_nt: TGTGCCAGCAGCCAGCAGACTCGTCTGGGGGGCTACACCTTC
cdr3_aa: CASSQQTRLGGYTF

v_call: TRBV7-3
clone_size: many
d_call: TRBD2
j_call: TRBJ2-5
cdr3_nt: TGTGCCAGCAGCTTAGGTCCCCTAGCGGGGCTAGAGACCCAGTACTTC
cdr3_aa: CASSLGPLAGLETQYF

v_call: TRBV7-2
clone_size: .
d_call: .
j_call: TRBJ1-2
cdr3_nt: TGTGCCAGCACCAAAGACAGCCCTTCGGGGTATGGCTACACCTTC
cdr3_aa: CASTKDSPSGYGYTF

v_call: TRBV3-1
clone_size: .
d_call: .
j_call: TRBJ2-4
cdr3_nt: TGTGCCAGCAGCCAAGCAATACAGGGCGGGACCAAAAACATTCAGTACTTC
cdr3_aa: CASSQAIQGGTKNIQYF

v_call: TRBV11-2
clone_size: .
d_call: .
j_call: TRBJ2-2
cdr3_nt: TGTGCCAGCAGACCTACCGGGGCCCCGAACACCGGGGAGCTGTTTTTT
cdr3_aa: CASRPTGAPNTGELFF

v_call: TRBV19
clone_size: few
d_call: .
j_call: TRBJ1-1
cdr3_nt: TGTGCCAGTAGAAGAGGTTATGAAGCTTTCTTT
cdr3_aa: CASRRGYEAFF

v_call: TRBV19
clone_size: .
d_call: .
j_call: TRBJ2-1
cdr3_nt: TGTGCCAGTATACCCGGGGGACTTCCCAGCTCCTACAATGAGCAGTTCTTC
cdr3_aa: CASIPGGLPSSYNEQFF

v_call: TRBV4-3
clone_size: .
d_call: TRBD1
j_call: TRBJ1-5
cdr3_nt: TGCGCCAGCAGCCGAGATGGACAGGGTTGGCCCCAGCATTTT
cdr3_aa: CASSRDGQGWPQHF

v_call: TRBV12-3/TRBV12-4
clone_size: few
d_call: .
j_call: TRBJ1-4
cdr3_nt: TGTGCCAGCAGTCCAGGTGCTGCCCTGGAAAAACTGTTTTTT
cdr3_aa: CASSPGAALEKLFF

v_call: TRBV6-6
clone_size: .
d_call: TRBD1
j_call: TRBJ2-3
cdr3_nt: TGTGCCAGCAGTGTCCCGGGACAGGGTGCAGATACGCAGTATTTT
cdr3_aa: CASSVPGQGADTQYF

v_call: TRBV4-2
clone_size: .
d_call: .
j_call: TRBJ2-3
cdr3_nt: TGTGCCAGCAGCCAAGTTGGGGATAGCACAGATACGCAGTATTTT
cdr3_aa: CASSQVGDSTDTQYF

v_call: TRBV12-3/TRBV12-4
clone_size: many
d_call: TRBD2
j_call: TRBJ2-5
cdr3_nt: TGTGCCAGCAGTTTAGACGGGGGGAAAGAGACCCAGTACTTC
cdr3_aa: CASSLDGGKETQYF

v_call: TRBV6-6
clone_size: .
d_call: .
j_call: TRBJ1-1
cdr3_nt: TGTGCCAGCAGTTCCTCAGGGCGGGAAGCTTTCTTT
cdr3_aa: CASSSSGREAFF

v_call: TRBV2
clone_size: .
d_call: .
j_call: TRBJ2-5
cdr3_nt: TGTGCCAGCAGTCCTTGGCAGTTTCAGTACTTC
cdr3_aa: CASSPWQFQYF

v_call: TRBV24-1
clone_size: many
d_call: .
j_call: TRBJ2-1
cdr3_nt: TGTGCCACCAGTGGTGGGGGGGGCGTTGGCTACAATGAGCAGTTCTTC
cdr3_aa: CATSGGGGVGYNEQFF

v_call: TRBV7-2
clone_size: many
d_call: .
j_call: TRBJ2-3
cdr3_nt: TGTGCCAGCAGCTCCCAAGGATCGGGGGAGCCAGATACGCAGTATTTT
cdr3_aa: CASSSQGSGEPDTQYF

v_call: TRBV12-3/TRBV12-4
clone_size: .
d_call: .
j_call: TRBJ1-6
cdr3_nt: TGTGCCAGCAGTTTCAGGAATGGTTCACCCCTCCACTTT
cdr3_aa: CASSFRNGSPLHF

v_call: TRBV4-2
clone_size: .
d_call: .
j_call: TRBJ1-2
cdr3_nt: TGTGCCAGCAGCCAAGATGTAGGGGGGGACTATGGCTACACCTTC
cdr3_aa: CASSQDVGGDYGYTF

v_call: TRBV20-1
clone_size: medium-sized
d_call: TRBD2
j_call: TRBJ2-3
cdr3_nt: TGCAGTGCTTACGAACTAGCGGGGGGTTTGGGGGTCACAGATACGCAGTATTTT
cdr3_aa: CSAYELAGGLGVTDTQYF

v_call: TRBV7-2
clone_size: few
d_call: .
j_call: TRBJ2-5
cdr3_nt: TGTGCCAGCAGCTTAGTCTTGAACTCCTACGAGACCCAGTACTTC
cdr3_aa: CASSLVLNSYETQYF

v_call: TRBV7-2
clone_size: many
d_call: TRBD2
j_call: TRBJ2-3
cdr3_nt: TGTGCCAGCAGCTTATTGAGGAGCGGGGGTTCAGATACGCAGTATTTT
cdr3_aa: CASSLLRSGGSDTQYF

v_call: TRBV19
clone_size: .
d_call: .
j_call: TRBJ1-3
cdr3_nt: TGTGCCAGTAAACAGGCCTCTGGAAACACCATATATTTT
cdr3_aa: CASKQASGNTIYF

v_call: TRBV10-3
clone_size: .
d_call: TRBD1
j_call: TRBJ2-5
cdr3_nt: TGTGCCATCAGTGTGACGGGACAGGGAGTAGAGACCCAGTACTTC
cdr3_aa: CAISVTGQGVETQYF

v_call: TRBV11-3
clone_size: few
d_call: TRBD1
j_call: TRBJ2-5
cdr3_nt: TGTGCCCCTAACATCGGGGACAGGGCTTCGGAGACCCAGTACTTC
cdr3_aa: CAPNIGDRASETQYF

v_call: TRBV6-1
clone_size: .
d_call: .
j_call: TRBJ1-5
cdr3_nt: TGTGCCAGCAGTGAAGCATTTGGCAATCAGCCCCAGCATTTT
cdr3_aa: CASSEAFGNQPQHF

v_call: TRBV7-9
clone_size: few
d_call: .
j_call: TRBJ2-7
cdr3_nt: TGTGCCAGCAGCCTTCAATACGACAGGCGCGAGCAGTACTTC
cdr3_aa: CASSLQYDRREQYF

v_call: TRBV5-1
clone_size: few
d_call: .
j_call: TRBJ1-4
cdr3_nt: TGCGCCAGCAGCTTTAGCGGGACACAAAAACTGTTTTTT
cdr3_aa: CASSFSGTQKLFF

v_call: TRBV5-1
clone_size: .
d_call: TRBD2
j_call: TRBJ2-7
cdr3_nt: TGCGCCAGCAGCTGGACGCTAGCGGGGGGGGCCTACGAGCAGTACTTC
cdr3_aa: CASSWTLAGGAYEQYF